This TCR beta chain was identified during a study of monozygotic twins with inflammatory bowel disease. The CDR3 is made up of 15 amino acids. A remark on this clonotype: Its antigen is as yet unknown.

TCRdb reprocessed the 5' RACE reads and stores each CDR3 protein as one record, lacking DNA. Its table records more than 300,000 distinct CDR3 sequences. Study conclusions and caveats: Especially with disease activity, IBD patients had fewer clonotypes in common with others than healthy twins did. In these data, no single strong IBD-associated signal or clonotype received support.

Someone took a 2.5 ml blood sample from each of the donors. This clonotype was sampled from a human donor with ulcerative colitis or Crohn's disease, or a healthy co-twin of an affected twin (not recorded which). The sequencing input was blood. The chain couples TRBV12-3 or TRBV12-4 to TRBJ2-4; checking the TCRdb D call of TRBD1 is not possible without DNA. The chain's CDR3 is CASSFWGKGKNIQYF.